This entry describes one TCR beta chain. Its antigen is not known. This sample also contains other DNA sequences that code for the same CDR3. The source of the sample is a study of shared clonotypes between healthy human individuals. Naive CD8 cells lacked CD45RO and underwent positive selection for CCR7, leaving out terminally differentiated effector memory CD45RA+ cells. Donors had no recently reported acute infections or vaccinations and were HIV-negative. Nashville, Tennessee was home to all donors, who were Caucasian adults. Sorted-subset replicate PCRs used 200 ng of genomic DNA. This amount corresponded to 25,000 to 30,000 T cell genomes. The protocol was immunoSEQ multiplex PCR, while the TCRdb copy is restricted to in-frame clones and leaves out a portion. The table shows some 2.1 million clones, with around 93% occurring only once. CDR1 is MDHEN and CDR2 is SYDVKM in the germline V gene. V gave up 2 bases and J gave up 2 bases, with 10 bases separating them. The CDR3 sequence is 14 residues long.

Notes on the study in general: Lower generation probabilities were found for non-shared clonotypes than for those shared by all four donors.

The sequenced sample was naive CD8+ T cells from PBMCs. The rearrangement links TRBV28 to TRBJ2-7, with D possibly being TRBD1 (6 bases). The origin of this receptor is a man between 18 and 35 years old in good health. Some clones in this sample may be carry-over from other donors' samples. As DNA, the CDR3 is TGTGCCAGCAGTTTACAGGGGTCAACCTACGAGCAGTACTTC. The encoded protein is CASSLQGSTYEQYF.